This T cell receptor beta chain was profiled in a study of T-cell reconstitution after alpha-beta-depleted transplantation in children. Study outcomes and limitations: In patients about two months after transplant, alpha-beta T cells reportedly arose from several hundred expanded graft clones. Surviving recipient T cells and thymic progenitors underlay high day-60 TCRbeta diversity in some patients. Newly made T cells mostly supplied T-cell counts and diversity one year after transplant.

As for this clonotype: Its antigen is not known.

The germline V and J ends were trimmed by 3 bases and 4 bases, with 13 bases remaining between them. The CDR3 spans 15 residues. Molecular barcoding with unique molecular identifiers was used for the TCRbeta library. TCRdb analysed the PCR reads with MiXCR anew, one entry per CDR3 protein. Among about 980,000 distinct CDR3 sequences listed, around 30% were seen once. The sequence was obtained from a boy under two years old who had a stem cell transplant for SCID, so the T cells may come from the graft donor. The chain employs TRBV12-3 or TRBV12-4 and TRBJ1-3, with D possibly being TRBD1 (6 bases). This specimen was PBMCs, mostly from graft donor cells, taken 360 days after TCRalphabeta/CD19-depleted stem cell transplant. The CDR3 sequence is CASSFLGAGGNTIYF. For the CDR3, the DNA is TGTGCCAGCAGTTTCCTGGGGGCGGGAGGAAACACCATATATTTT.